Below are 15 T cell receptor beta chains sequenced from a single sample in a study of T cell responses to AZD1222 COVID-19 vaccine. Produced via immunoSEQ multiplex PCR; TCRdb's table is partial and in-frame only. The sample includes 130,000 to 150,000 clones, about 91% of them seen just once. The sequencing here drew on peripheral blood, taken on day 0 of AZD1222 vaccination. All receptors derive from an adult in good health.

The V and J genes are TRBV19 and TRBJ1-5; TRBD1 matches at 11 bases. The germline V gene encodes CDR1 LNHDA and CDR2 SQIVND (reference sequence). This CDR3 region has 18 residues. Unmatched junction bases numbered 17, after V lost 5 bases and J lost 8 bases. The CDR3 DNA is TGTGCCAGTAGTCTCTCCGGGACAGGGGGAGGGGCCAGGGAGCCCCAGCATTTT. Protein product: CASSLSGTGGGAREPQHF.

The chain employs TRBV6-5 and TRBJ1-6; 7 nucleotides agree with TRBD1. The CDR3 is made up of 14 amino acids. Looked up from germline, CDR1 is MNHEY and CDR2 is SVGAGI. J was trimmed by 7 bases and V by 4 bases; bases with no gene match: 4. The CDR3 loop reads CASSSGTANSPLHF. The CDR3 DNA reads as TGTGCCAGCAGTTCAGGGACAGCAAATTCACCCCTCCACTTT.

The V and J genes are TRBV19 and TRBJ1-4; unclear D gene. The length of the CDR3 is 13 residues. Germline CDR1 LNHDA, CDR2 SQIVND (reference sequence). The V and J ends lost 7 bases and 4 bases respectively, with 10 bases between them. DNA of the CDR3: TGTGCCAGTACCCGCAGCATTAATGAAAAACTGTTTTTT. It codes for CASTRSINEKLFF. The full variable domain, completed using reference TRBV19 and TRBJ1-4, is DGGITQSPKYLFRKEGQNVTLSCEQNLNHDAMYWYRQDPGQGLRLIYYSQIVNDFQKGDIAEGYSVSREKKESFPLTVTSAQKNPTAFYLCASTRSINEKLFFGSGTQLSVL.

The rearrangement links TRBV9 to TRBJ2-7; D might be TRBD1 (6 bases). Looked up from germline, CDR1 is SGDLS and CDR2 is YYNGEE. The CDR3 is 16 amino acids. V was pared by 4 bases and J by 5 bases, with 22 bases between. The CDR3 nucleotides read TGTGCCAGCAGCCTAGGCTGGGGGCAGGGGCTGGACGAGCAGTACTTC. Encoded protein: CASSLGWGQGLDEQYF.

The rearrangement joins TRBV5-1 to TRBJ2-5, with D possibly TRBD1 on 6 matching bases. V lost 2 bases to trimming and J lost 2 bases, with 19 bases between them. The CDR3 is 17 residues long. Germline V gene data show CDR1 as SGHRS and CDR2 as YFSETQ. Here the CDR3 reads CASSFVPRGRGQETQYF. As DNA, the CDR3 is TGCGCCAGCAGCTTCGTTCCCAGGGGAAGAGGGCAAGAGACCCAGTACTTC.

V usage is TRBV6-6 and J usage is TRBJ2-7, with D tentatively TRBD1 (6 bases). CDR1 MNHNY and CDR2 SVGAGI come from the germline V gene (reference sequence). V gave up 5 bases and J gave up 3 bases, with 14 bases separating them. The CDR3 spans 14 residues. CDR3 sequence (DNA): TGTGCCAGCAGTGACACAGGGAGAGTCTACGAGCAGTACTTC. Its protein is CASSDTGRVYEQYF.

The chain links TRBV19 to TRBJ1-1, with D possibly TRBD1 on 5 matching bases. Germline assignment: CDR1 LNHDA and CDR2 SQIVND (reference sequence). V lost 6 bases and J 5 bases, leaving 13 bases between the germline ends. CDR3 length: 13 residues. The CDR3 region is CASSKNGGTEAFF. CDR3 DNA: TGTGCCAGTAGCAAAAATGGGGGGACTGAAGCTTTCTTT.

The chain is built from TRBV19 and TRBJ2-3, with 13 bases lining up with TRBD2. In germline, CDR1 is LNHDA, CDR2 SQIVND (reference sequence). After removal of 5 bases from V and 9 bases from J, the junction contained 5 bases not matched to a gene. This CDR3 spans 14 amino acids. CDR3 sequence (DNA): TGTGCCAGTAGTGAAGGACTAGCGGGGGTCACGCAGTATTTT. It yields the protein CASSEGLAGVTQYF.

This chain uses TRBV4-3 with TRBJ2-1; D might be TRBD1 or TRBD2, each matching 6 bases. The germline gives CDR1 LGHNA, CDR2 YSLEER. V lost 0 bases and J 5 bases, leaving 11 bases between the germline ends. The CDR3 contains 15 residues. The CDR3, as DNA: TGCGCCAGCAGCCAAGATACCGGGGGCCACAATGAGCAGTTCTTC. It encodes CASSQDTGGHNEQFF.

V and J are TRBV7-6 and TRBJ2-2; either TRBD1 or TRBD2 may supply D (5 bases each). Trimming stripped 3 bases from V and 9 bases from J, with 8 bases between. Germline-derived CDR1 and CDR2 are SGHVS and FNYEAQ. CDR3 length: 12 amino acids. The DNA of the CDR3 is TGTGCCAGCAGCTTTGGGACCCGGGAGCTGTTTTTT. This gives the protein CASSFGTRELFF.

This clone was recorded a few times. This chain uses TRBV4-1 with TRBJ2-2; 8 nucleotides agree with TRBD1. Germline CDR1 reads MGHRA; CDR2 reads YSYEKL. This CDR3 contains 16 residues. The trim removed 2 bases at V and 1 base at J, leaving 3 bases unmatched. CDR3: CASSQRTGLNTGELFF. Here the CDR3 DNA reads TGCGCCAGCAGCCAACGGACAGGGTTGAACACCGGGGAGCTGTTTTTT.

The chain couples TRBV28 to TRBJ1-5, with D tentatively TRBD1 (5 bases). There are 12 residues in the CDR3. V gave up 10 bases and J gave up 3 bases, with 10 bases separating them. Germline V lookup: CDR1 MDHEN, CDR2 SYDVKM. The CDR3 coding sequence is TGTGCCATAAGACAGAACAATCAGCCCCAGCATTTT. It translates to CAIRQNNQPQHF.

In nucleotides, the CDR3 is TGTGCCAGCAGCTTGGTTTTCGGGCGGGGGACTAGCACAGATACGCAGTATTTT. As protein: CASSLVFGRGTSTDTQYF. The gene calls are TRBV5-5 and TRBJ2-3; 7 positions match TRBD2. CDR1 is SGHKS and CDR2 is YYEKEE in the germline V gene (reference sequence). The J segment lost 0 bases and the V segment lost 0 bases, leaving 10 bases of the junction unmatched. CDR3 length: 18 residues.

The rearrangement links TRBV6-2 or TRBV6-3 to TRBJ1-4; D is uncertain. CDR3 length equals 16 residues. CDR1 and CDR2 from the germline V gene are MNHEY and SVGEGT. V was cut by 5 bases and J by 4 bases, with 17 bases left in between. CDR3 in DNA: TGTGCCAGCAGTAAAACCGGGTCGTTTGGTAATGAAAAACTGTTTTTT. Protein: CASSKTGSFGNEKLFF.

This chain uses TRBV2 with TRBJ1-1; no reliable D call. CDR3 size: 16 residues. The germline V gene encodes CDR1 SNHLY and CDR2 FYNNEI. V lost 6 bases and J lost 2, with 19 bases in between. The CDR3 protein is CASRRDRSAANTEAFF. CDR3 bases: TGTGCCAGCAGGCGAGACCGATCGGCAGCCAACACTGAAGCTTTCTTT.